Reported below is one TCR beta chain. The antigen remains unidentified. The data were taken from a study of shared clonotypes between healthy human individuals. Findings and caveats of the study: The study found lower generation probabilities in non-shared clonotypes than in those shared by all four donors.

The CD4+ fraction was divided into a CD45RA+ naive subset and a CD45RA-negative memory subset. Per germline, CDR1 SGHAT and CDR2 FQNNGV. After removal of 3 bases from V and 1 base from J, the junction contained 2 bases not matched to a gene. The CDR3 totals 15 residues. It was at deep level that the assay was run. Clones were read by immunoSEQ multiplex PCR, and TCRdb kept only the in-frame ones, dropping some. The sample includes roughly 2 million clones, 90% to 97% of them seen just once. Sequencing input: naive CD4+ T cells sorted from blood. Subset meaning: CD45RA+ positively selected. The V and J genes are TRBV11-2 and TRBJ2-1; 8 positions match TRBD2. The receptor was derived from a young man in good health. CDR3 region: CASSFAGGSYNEQFF. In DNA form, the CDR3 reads TGTGCCAGCAGCTTTGCGGGGGGTTCCTACAATGAGCAGTTCTTC.